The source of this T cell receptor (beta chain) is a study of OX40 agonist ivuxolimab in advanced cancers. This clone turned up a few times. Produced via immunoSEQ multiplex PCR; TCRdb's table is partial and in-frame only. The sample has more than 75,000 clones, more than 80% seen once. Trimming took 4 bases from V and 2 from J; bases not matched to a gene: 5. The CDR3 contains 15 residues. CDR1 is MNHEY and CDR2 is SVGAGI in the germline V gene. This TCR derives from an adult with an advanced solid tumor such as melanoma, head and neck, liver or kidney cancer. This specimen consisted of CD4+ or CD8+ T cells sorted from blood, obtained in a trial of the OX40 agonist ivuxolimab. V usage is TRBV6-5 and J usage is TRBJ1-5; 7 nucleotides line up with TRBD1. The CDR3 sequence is CASSSTGMGNQPQHF. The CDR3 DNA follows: TGTGCCAGCAGTTCGACAGGGATGGGCAATCAGCCCCAGCATTTT.